The rows below give T cell receptor beta chains drawn from one sample of a study of CD8 T cells in Susac syndrome. MiXCR, applied by TCRdb to the immunoSEQ multiplex PCR reads, yields one record per CDR3 protein. The sample records more than 110,000 distinct CDR3 sequences, around 94% being singletons. The sample was CD8+ T cells from PBMCs. The receptors here all came from a human donor in good health. The CDR3 runs from the conserved cysteine through the conserved F or W. D genes are given only for firm matches. Only some rows state a clone size, as once, few, many or a class for expanded clones.

abundance | j_gene | v_gene | d_gene | CDR3aa | CDR3nt
. | TRBJ2-7 | TRBV4-3 | . | CASSQGTGGSEQYF | TGCGCCAGCAGCCAAGGGACAGGAGGGTCCGAGCAGTACTTC
. | TRBJ2-7 | TRBV6-2/TRBV6-3 | . | CATERFPSPTYEQYF | TGTGCAACCGAGAGGTTCCCCTCCCCAACCTACGAGCAGTACTTC
. | TRBJ1-5 | TRBV28 | . | CASRYSNQPQHF | TGTGCCAGCCGATATAGCAATCAGCCCCAGCATTTT
. | TRBJ2-7 | TRBV20-1 | . | CSARGPSYEQYF | TGCAGTGCTAGGGGGCCGTCCTACGAGCAGTACTTC
. | TRBJ2-1 | TRBV20-1 | . | CSARPWGYNEQFF | TGCAGTGCTAGACCCTGGGGTTACAATGAGCAGTTCTTC
once | TRBJ2-2 | TRBV5-1 | . | CASSFEGAAGELFF | TGCGCCAGCAGCTTCGAAGGGGCCGCCGGGGAGCTGTTTTTT
. | TRBJ2-4 | TRBV5-4 | TRBD2 | CASSPTAGGVNIQYF | TGTGCCAGCAGCCCAACAGCGGGAGGGGTAAACATTCAGTACTTC
. | TRBJ2-3 | TRBV7-9 | TRBD2 | CASSEQLAGVADTQYF | TGTGCCAGCAGCGAACAACTAGCGGGAGTGGCAGATACGCAGTATTTT
. | TRBJ2-1 | TRBV21-1 | . | CASSTTGQLYNEQFF | TGTGCCAGCAGCACCACGGGACAGCTCTACAATGAGCAGTTCTTC
. | TRBJ1-2 | TRBV20-1 | . | CRRSERDYGYTF | TGCAGGCGCTCGGAGCGCGACTATGGCTACACCTTC
. | TRBJ2-3 | TRBV7-8 | . | CASSFEVTDTQYF | TGTGCCAGCAGCTTTGAAGTCACAGATACGCAGTATTTT
. | TRBJ2-1 | TRBV7-8 | . | CASSLAGEGSYNEQFF | TGTGCCAGCAGCTTAGCAGGGGAAGGTTCCTACAATGAGCAGTTCTTC
. | TRBJ1-2 | TRBV30 | . | CAWSVSVTNYGYTF | TGTGCCTGGAGTGTGTCGGTAACTAACTATGGCTACACCTTC
. | TRBJ2-3 | TRBV29-1 | . | CSGREFRTDTQYF | TGCAGCGGCAGGGAATTCCGCACAGATACGCAGTATTTT
. | TRBJ1-1 | TRBV9 | . | CASSVADRTEAFF | TGTGCCAGCAGCGTAGCAGACAGGACTGAAGCTTTCTTT
. | TRBJ1-2 | TRBV29-1 | . | CSVEDRAGEGYTF | TGCAGCGTTGAAGATCGAGCAGGGGAAGGCTACACCTTC
. | TRBJ1-1 | TRBV27 | . | CASSSRTARNTEAFF | TGTGCCAGCAGTTCCAGGACAGCTAGGAACACTGAAGCTTTCTTT
. | TRBJ2-1 | TRBV19 | . | CASSIVGGPREQFF | TGTGCCAGTAGTATAGTTGGGGGGCCCAGGGAGCAGTTCTTC
. | TRBJ1-1 | TRBV6-5 | TRBD1 | CASSYSIGQGFTEAFF | TGTGCCAGCAGTTACTCGATTGGACAGGGGTTCACTGAAGCTTTCTTT
. | TRBJ2-2 | TRBV28 | . | CASSFRVQPGELFF | TGTGCCAGCAGTTTCAGGGTCCAGCCCGGGGAGCTGTTTTTT
. | TRBJ2-7 | TRBV27 | . | CASSLRGIPYEQYF | TGTGCCAGCAGTTTACGAGGGATCCCCTACGAGCAGTACTTC
. | TRBJ1-5 | TRBV19 | . | CASSTQAYSNQPQHF | TGTGCCAGTTCCACACAGGCGTATAGCAATCAGCCCCAGCATTTT
. | TRBJ2-1 | TRBV19 | TRBD2 | CASSRGRARFDEQFF | TGTGCCAGTAGTAGAGGGAGGGCCCGTTTCGATGAGCAGTTCTTC
. | TRBJ2-2 | TRBV28 | TRBD2 | CASSSTHAGGYTGELFF | TGTGCCAGCAGTTCCACCCACGCGGGAGGGTACACCGGGGAGCTGTTTTTT
. | TRBJ2-7 | TRBV19 | TRBD2 | CASSGAGVAGYEQYF | TGTGCCAGTAGCGGTGCGGGAGTAGCAGGATACGAGCAGTACTTC
. | TRBJ1-2 | TRBV29-1 | . | CSVVSGGNYGYTF | TGCAGCGTTGTGTCCGGTGGAAACTATGGCTACACCTTC
. | TRBJ2-1 | TRBV7-9 | . | CASSVLGEQFF | TGTGCCAGCAGCGTGTTAGGTGAGCAGTTCTTC
. | TRBJ2-7 | TRBV20-1 | TRBD2 | CSASSLAGFYEQYF | TGCAGTGCTAGTTCGCTAGCGGGATTCTACGAGCAGTACTTC
. | TRBJ2-5 | TRBV6-2/TRBV6-3 | . | CASRTRGETQYF | TGTGCCAGCAGAACGCGCGGAGAGACCCAGTACTTC
. | TRBJ2-2 | TRBV20-1 | . | CSAPESGFFNTGELFF | TGCAGTGCTCCTGAATCTGGGTTCTTCAACACCGGGGAGCTGTTTTTT
. | TRBJ2-1 | TRBV14 | . | CASSQVTNNEQFF | TGTGCCAGCAGCCAAGTGACTAACAATGAGCAGTTCTTC
. | TRBJ1-5 | TRBV28 | . | CASSPGTINQPQHF | TGTGCCAGCAGTCCCGGGACAATCAATCAGCCCCAGCATTTT
. | TRBJ2-7 | TRBV7-9 | TRBD2 | CASSHGLAGGSYEQYF | TGTGCCAGCAGCCACGGACTAGCGGGTGGCTCCTACGAGCAGTACTTC
. | TRBJ2-5 | TRBV28 | . | CASTEQYQETQYF | TGTGCCAGCACGGAGCAGTACCAAGAGACCCAGTACTTC
. | TRBJ2-5 | TRBV4-2 | TRBD2 | CASSPVSGRAGETQYF | TGTGCCAGCAGCCCCGTGAGCGGGAGGGCCGGAGAGACCCAGTACTTC
. | TRBJ1-1 | TRBV19 | . | CASSIPGTNTEAFF | TGTGCCAGTAGTATTCCGGGGACGAACACTGAAGCTTTCTTT
. | TRBJ2-1 | TRBV29-1 | . | CSAHWGTNEQFF | TGCAGCGCCCACTGGGGGACCAATGAGCAGTTCTTC
. | TRBJ2-3 | TRBV6-5 | . | CATTRGGLTDTQYF | TGTGCCACCACCCGGGGAGGCCTCACAGATACGCAGTATTTT